This T cell receptor (beta chain) was profiled in a study of CD8 T cells in Susac syndrome. With 4 bases removed from V and 1 base from J, the gap between germline ends came to 8 bases. The CDR3 has 13 amino acids. CDR1 and CDR2 from the germline V gene are SGHDT and YYEEEE. Concerning this clonotype itself: Its target is unknown.

When the RNA was reverse transcribed, random hexamers were used with an input of roughly 0.45 to 1 ug. One entry per CDR3 protein, called by TCRdb with MiXCR from the immunoSEQ multiplex PCR reads. This sample has roughly 88,000 distinct CDR3 sequences, with about 95% found just once. Study-level points and caveats: The authors found around 15 Susac-specific public clones in total CD8+ repertoires and 4 to 6 in CD8+ TEMRA repertoires.

The TCR originated in a human donor with Susac syndrome. The V gene is TRBV5-6, the J gene TRBJ1-1; possibly TRBD1 for D (5 bases). Sequenced material: CD8+ T cells from PBMCs. CDR3 sequence (DNA): TGTGCCAGCAGCCGGGACGGGAACACTGAAGCTTTCTTT. Encoded protein: CASSRDGNTEAFF.